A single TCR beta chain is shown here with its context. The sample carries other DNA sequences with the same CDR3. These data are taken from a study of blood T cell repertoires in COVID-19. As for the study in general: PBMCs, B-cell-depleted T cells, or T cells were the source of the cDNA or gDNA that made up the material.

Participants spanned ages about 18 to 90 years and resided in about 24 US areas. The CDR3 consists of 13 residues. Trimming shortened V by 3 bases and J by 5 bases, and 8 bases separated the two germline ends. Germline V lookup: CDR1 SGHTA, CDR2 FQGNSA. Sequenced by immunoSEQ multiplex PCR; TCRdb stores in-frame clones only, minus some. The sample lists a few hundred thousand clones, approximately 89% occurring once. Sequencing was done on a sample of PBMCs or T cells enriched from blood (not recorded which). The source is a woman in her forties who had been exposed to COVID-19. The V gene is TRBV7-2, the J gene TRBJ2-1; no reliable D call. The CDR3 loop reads CASSFNRDNEQFF. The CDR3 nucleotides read TGTGCCAGCAGCTTTAACAGAGACAATGAGCAGTTCTTC.